This T cell receptor beta chain was identified in a study of blood T cell repertoires in COVID-19. Study information: Samples taken during acute and convalescent COVID-19 were collected in the United States, Italy and Spain. PBMCs, B-cell-depleted T cells, or T cells provided the cDNA or gDNA that made up the material.

V lost 0 bases to trimming and J lost 1 base, with 13 bases between them. The CDR3 spans 16 residues. Germline-derived CDR1 and CDR2 are SGHRS and YFSETQ. Original analysis: Quantification of nucleated cells was approximated via reference gene primer amplification. Sequencing used immunoSEQ multiplex PCR; TCRdb keeps in-frame clones, though not all of them. V, J and clone size reflect that table, while D and trimming were determined from the DNA. Among a few hundred thousand clones listed, approximately 85% were seen once. The TCR sequence derives from a man aged 50 to 59 who had recovered from COVID-19. Sequences were obtained from peripheral blood. The gene calls are TRBV5-1 and TRBJ1-1; the D gene is possibly TRBD1 (6 bases). Here the CDR3 DNA reads TGCGCCAGCAGCTTGGTCAGGACAGAGAAGAACACTGAAGCTTTCTTT. Encoded protein: CASSLVRTEKNTEAFF.